This T cell receptor (beta chain) is from a study of T-cell reconstitution after alpha-beta-depleted transplantation in children. Study-level results: At the one-year point after transplant, T-cell counts and TCRbeta diversity were found to come mostly from T cells that had been newly produced.

Germline CDR1 MGHRA, CDR2 YSYEKL. Trimming cost V 0 bases and J 3 bases, with 12 bases left between them. The CDR3 runs 16 residues. Unique molecular identifiers were used in preparing the TCRbeta library. MiXCR was run by TCRdb on the PCR reads, yielding one entry per CDR3 protein. The sample lists about 980,000 distinct CDR3 sequences, 25% to 30% occurring once. This clonotype turned up a few times. The target antigen is unknown. This sample comprised PBMCs, mostly from graft donor cells, obtained 360 days after TCRalphabeta/CD19-depleted stem cell transplant. The chain is built from TRBV4-1 and TRBJ2-1, with D possibly called TRBD1 or TRBD2 (5 bases each). The TCR comes from a boy in the first two years of life who had a stem cell transplant for SCID, so the T cells may come from the graft donor. The CDR3 DNA follows: TGCGCCAGCAGCCAAGAGGGACCGCAGATCTACAATGAGCAGTTCTTC. Its translation: CASSQEGPQIYNEQFF.